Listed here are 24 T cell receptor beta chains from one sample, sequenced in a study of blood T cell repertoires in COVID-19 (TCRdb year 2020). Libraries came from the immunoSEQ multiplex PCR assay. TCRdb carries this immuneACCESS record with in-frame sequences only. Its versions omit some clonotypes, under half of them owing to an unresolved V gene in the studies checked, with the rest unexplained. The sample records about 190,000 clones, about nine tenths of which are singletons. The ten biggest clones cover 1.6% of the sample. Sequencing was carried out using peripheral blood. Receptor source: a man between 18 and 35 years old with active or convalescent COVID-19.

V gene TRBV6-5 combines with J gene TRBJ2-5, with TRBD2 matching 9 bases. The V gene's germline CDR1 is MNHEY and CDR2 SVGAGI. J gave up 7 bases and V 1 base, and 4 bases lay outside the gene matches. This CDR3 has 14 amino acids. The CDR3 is CASSYYSGGGTQYF. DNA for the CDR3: TGTGCCAGCAGTTACTATAGCGGGGGAGGGACCCAGTACTTC.

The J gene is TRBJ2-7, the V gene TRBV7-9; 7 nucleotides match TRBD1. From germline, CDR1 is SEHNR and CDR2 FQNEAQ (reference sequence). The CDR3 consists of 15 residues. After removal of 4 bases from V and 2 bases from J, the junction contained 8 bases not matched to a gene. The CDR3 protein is CASSSDRLSTYEQYF. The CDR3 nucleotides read TGTGCCAGCAGCTCGGACAGGCTATCTACCTACGAGCAGTACTTC.

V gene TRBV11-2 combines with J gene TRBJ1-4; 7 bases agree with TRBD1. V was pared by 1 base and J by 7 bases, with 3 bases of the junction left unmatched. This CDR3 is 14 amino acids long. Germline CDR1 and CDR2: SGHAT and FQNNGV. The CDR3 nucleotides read TGTGCCAGCAGCTTAGGACAGGGTTTTGAAAAACTGTTTTTT. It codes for CASSLGQGFEKLFF. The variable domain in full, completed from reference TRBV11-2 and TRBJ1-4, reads EAGVAQSPRYKIIEKRQSVAFWCNPISGHATLYWYQQILGQGPKLLIQFQNNGVVDDSQLPKDRFSAERLKGVDSTLKIQPAKLEDSAVYLCASSLGQGFEKLFFGSGTQLSVL.

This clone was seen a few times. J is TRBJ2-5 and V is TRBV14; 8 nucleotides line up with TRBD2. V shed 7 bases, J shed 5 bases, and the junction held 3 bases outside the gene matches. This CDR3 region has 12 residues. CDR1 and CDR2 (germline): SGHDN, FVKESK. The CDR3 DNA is TGTGCCAGCAACCGGGGGGGGGAGACCCAGTACTTC. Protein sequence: CASNRGGETQYF.

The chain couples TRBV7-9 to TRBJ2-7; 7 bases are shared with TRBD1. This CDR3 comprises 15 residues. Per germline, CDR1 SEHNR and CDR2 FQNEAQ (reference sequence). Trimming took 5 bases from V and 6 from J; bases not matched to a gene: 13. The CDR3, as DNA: TGTGCCAGCAGCGAACTGACAGGGTTAGCAGGCGAGCAGTACTTC. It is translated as CASSELTGLAGEQYF.

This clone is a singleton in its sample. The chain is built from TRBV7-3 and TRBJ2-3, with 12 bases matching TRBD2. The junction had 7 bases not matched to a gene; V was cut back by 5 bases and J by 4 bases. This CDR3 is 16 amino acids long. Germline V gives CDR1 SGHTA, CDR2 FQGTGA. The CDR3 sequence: CASSPARLAGADTQYF. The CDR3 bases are TGTGCCAGCAGCCCCGCCCGACTAGCGGGGGCAGATACGCAGTATTTT.

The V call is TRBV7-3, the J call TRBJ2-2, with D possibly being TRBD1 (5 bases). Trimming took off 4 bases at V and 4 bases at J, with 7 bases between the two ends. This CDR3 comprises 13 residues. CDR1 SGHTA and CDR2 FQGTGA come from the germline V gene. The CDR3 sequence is CASSSDSTGELFF. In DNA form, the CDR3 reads TGTGCCAGCAGCTCCGACAGCACCGGGGAGCTGTTTTTT. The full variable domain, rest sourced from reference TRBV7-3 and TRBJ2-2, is GAGVSQTPSNKVTEKGKYVELRCDPISGHTALYWYRQSLGQGPEFLIYFQGTGAADDSGLPNDRFFAVRPEGSVSTLKIQRTERGDSAVYLCASSSDSTGELFFGEGSRLTVL.

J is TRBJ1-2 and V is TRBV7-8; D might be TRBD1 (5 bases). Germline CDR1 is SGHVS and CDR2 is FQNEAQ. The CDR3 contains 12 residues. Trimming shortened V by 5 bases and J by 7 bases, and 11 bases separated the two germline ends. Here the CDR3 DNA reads TGTGCCAGCAGCCCTCCAGGGCTTGGCTACACCTTC. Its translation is CASSPPGLGYTF.

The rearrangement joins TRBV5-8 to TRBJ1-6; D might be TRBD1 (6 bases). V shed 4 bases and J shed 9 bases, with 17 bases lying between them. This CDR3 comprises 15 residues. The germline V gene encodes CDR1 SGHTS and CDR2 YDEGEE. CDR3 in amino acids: CASSRGGLLGSPLHF. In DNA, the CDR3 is TGTGCCAGCAGCCGCGGGGGCCTTTTGGGTTCACCCCTCCACTTT.

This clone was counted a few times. The CDR3 loop reads CASSLSPTGASYEQYF. The CDR3 DNA reads as TGCGCCAGCAGCTTGTCCCCGACAGGGGCCTCCTACGAGCAGTACTTC. The rearrangement joins TRBV5-1 to TRBJ2-7; 8 nucleotides align to TRBD1. Germline V gene data show CDR1 as SGHRS and CDR2 as YFSETQ. With V trimmed by 1 base and J by 0 bases, 6 bases remained unmatched. This CDR3 has 16 residues. Complete variable domain (other parts from reference TRBV5-1 and TRBJ2-7): KAGVTQTPRYLIKTRGQQVTLSCSPISGHRSVSWYQQTPGQGLQFLFEYFSETQRNKGNFPGRFSGRQFSNSRSEMNVSTLELGDSALYLCASSLSPTGASYEQYFGPGTRLTVT.

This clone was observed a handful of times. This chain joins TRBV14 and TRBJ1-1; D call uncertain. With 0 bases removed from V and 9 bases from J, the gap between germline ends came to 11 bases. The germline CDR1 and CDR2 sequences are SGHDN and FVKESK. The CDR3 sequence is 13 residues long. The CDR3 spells CASSQDRIRKAFF. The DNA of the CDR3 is TGTGCCAGCAGCCAAGATCGTATCAGAAAAGCTTTCTTT.

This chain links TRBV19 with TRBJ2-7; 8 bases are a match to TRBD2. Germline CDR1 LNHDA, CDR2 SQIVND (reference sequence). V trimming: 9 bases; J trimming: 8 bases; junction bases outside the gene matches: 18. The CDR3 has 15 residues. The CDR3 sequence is CASLPRGGRFYQQYF. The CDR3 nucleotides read TGTGCCAGCTTACCTCGGGGGGGCCGTTTCTATCAGCAGTACTTC.

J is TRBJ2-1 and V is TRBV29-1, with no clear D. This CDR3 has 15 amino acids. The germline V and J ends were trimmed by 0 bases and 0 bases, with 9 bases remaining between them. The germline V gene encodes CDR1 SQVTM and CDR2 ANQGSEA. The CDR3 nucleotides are TGCAGCGTTGAAGAAGCCTCAATCTCCTACAATGAGCAGTTCTTC. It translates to CSVEEASISYNEQFF.

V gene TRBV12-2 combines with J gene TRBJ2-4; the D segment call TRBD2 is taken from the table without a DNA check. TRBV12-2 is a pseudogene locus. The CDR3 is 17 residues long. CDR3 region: CASRLDSGRETKNIQYF. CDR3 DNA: TGTGCAAGTCGCTTAGATAGCGGGAGGGAAACCAAAAACATTCAGTACTTC.

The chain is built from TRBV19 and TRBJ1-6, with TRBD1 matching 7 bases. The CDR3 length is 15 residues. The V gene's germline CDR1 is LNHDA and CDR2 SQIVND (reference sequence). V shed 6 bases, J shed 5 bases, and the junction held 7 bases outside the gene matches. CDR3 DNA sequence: TGTGCCAGTAGGCGACAGGGTATCAATAATTCACCCCTCCACTTT. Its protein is CASRRQGINNSPLHF.

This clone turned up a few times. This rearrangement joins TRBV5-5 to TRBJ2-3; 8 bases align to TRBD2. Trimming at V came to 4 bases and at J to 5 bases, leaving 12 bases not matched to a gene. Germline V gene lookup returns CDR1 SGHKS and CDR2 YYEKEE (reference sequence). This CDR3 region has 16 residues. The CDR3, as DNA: TGTGCCAGCAGCCCCCGGGCGGGGGGCTTGGGAGATACGCAGTATTTT. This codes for CASSPRAGGLGDTQYF.

This CDR3 reads CASSHLGSGATGELFF. The CDR3 DNA reads as TGTGCCAGCAGCCATCTGGGTTCGGGAGCCACCGGGGAGCTGTTTTTT. The chain couples TRBV3-1 (or the pseudogene TRBV3-2) to TRBJ2-2, with D perhaps matching TRBD2 (6 bases). Germline V gives CDR1 LGHDT, CDR2 YNNKEL (reference sequence). V dropped 3 bases and J dropped 4 bases, with 15 bases sitting between them. This CDR3 is 16 amino acids long.

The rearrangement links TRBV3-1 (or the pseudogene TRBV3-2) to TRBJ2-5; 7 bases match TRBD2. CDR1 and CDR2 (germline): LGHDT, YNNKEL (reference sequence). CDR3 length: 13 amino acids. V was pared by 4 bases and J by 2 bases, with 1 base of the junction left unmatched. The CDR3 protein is CASSPGRQETQYF. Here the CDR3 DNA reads TGTGCCAGCAGCCCCGGGAGGCAAGAGACCCAGTACTTC.

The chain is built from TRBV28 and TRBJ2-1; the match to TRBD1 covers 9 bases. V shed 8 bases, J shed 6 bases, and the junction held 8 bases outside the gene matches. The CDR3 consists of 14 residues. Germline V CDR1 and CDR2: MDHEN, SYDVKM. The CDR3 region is CASVWDREGNEQFF. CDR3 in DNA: TGTGCCAGCGTATGGGACAGGGAAGGCAATGAGCAGTTCTTC.

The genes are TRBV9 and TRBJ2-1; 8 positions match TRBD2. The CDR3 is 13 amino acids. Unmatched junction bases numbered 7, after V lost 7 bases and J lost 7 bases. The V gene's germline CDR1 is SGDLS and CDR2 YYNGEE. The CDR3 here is CASGRSGTNEQFF. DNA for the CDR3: TGTGCCAGCGGGCGTAGCGGGACGAATGAGCAGTTCTTC.

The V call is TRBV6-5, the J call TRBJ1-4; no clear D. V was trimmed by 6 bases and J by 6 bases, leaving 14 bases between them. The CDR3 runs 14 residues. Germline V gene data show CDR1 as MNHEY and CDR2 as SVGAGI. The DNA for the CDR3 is TGTGCCAGCAGCCATCACCCGCGCGATGAAAAACTGTTTTTT. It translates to CASSHHPRDEKLFF.

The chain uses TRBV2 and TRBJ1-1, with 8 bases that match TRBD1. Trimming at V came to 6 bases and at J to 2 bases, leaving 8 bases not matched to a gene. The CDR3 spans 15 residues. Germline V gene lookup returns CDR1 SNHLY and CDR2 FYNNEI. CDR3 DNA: TGTGCCAGCAGGGGTACAGGGGGGGGTAACACTGAAGCTTTCTTT. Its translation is CASRGTGGGNTEAFF.

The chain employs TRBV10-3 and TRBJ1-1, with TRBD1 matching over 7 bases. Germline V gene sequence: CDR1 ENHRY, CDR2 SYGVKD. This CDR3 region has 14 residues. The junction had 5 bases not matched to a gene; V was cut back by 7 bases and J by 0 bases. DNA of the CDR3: TGTGCCATCAACACAGGGGAAATGAACACTGAAGCTTTCTTT. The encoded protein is CAINTGEMNTEAFF.

CDR3 loop: CASSLAGQYGYTF. CDR3 coding DNA: TGTGCCAGCAGCTTAGCAGGACAGTATGGCTACACCTTC. V gene TRBV7-9 combines with J gene TRBJ1-2; a possible D gene is TRBD1 (6 bases). V lost 0 bases, J lost 5 bases, and 7 bases lay in between. This CDR3 has 13 residues. The germline V gene has CDR1 SEHNR and CDR2 FQNEAQ (reference sequence).